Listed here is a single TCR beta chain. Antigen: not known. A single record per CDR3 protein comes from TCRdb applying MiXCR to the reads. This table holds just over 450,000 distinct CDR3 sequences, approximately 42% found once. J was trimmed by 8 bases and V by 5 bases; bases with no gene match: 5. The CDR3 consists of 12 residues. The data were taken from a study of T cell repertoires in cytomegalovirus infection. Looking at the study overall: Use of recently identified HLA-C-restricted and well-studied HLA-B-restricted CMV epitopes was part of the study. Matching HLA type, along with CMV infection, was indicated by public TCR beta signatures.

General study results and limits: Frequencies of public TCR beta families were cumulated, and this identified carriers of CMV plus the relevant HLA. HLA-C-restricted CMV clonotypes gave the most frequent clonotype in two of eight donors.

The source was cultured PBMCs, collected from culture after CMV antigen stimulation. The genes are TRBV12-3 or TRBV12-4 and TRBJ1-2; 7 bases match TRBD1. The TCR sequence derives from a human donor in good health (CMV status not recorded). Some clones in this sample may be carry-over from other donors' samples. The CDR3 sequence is CASSQDRWGYTF. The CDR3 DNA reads TGTGCCAGCAGTCAGGACAGGTGGGGCTACACCTTC.